This is a list of T cell receptor beta chains from one sample in a study of type 1 regulatory T cells. TCRdb re-called the reads through MiXCR, storing one row per CDR3 protein. The repertoire includes roughly 71,000 distinct CDR3 sequences, around 20% of them detected once, and 7% to 10% sits in the top ten. The antigens for these receptors are not known. Material for sequencing was cultured type 1 regulatory T (Tr1) cells, either the whole culture or a sorted fraction (not recorded which). The receptors stem from a human donor in good health. CDR3s leave out the opening cysteine and the closing phenylalanine or tryptophan. Fields, in order: J gene, V gene, CDR3 protein.

TRBJ2-7 | TRBV5-1 | ASSLDGTSSYEQY
TRBJ2-7 | TRBV5-1 | ASSLTGSSYEQY
TRBJ1-2 | TRBV6-5 | ASSYSEDPSSYT
TRBJ2-7 | TRBV7-9 | ASSTGTGGWDEQY
TRBJ1-4 | TRBV20-1 | SARVFRGANEKLF
TRBJ2-5 | TRBV5-1 | ASSLEVGAQETQY
TRBJ1-6 | TRBV20-1 | SANRDLRDSPLH
TRBJ2-5 | TRBV5-1 | ASSGAVQETQY
TRBJ1-1 | TRBV12-3/TRBV12-4 | ASSLRTPEAF
TRBJ2-5 | TRBV18 | ASSPARGETQY
TRBJ2-1 | TRBV20-1 | SARDARGGYEQF
TRBJ2-1 | TRBV12-3/TRBV12-4 | ASNFRASGGNEQF
TRBJ2-1 | TRBV28 | ASGSAGQRYHEQF
TRBJ1-1 | TRBV15 | ATSRGQGLPEAF
TRBJ1-5 | TRBV20-1 | SAPAGPGDQPQH
TRBJ1-1 | TRBV20-1 | SAINGQGGREAF
TRBJ2-7 | TRBV12-3/TRBV12-4 | ASSLVGDSSYEQY
TRBJ2-6 | TRBV7-2 | ASSLDSLGSGLT
TRBJ2-7 | TRBV5-1 | ASSSLAGGPHEQY
TRBJ2-7 | TRBV5-5 | ASSAYRDEQY
TRBJ1-3 | TRBV12-3/TRBV12-4 | ASSFGGAGNTIY
TRBJ1-4 | TRBV2 | ASKGQGGEKLF
TRBJ2-3 | TRBV5-1 | ASSNTGEGADTQY
TRBJ1-3 | TRBV5-1 | ASSRARGSGNTIY
TRBJ2-5 | TRBV20-1 | SAEGLAGKTQY
TRBJ1-2 | TRBV5-1 | ASSLGANYGYT
TRBJ2-5 | TRBV20-1 | SAPRLARETQY
TRBJ2-1 | TRBV20-1 | SAEQVNEQF
TRBJ2-7 | TRBV28 | ASEDSATYEQY
TRBJ2-1 | TRBV5-1 | ASSLAQPSYNEQF
TRBJ2-4 | TRBV5-1 | ASSLGEASIQY
TRBJ1-4 | TRBV3-1 | ASSHGGKLF
TRBJ1-5 | TRBV5-1 | ASNLEGARNQPQH
TRBJ1-4 | TRBV12-3/TRBV12-4 | ASSFGRGTSEKLF
TRBJ1-6 | TRBV20-1 | SATRGGVIDSPLH
TRBJ2-1 | TRBV3-1 | ASRGVAEQF
TRBJ2-1 | TRBV12-3/TRBV12-4 | ASSLNWEKQF
TRBJ1-4 | TRBV9 | ASSVDGYEKLF
TRBJ2-5 | TRBV5-1 | AGSLVDKTQY
TRBJ2-3 | TRBV5-1 | ASSGGLFSTDTQY
TRBJ1-5 | TRBV20-1 | SATNRPNQPQH
TRBJ2-7 | TRBV12-3/TRBV12-4 | ASTEAGTGYEQY
TRBJ2-1 | TRBV12-3/TRBV12-4 | ASSLTGLSYNEQF